This T cell receptor (beta chain) was found in a study of metastatic and nonmetastatic thyroid tumors. Study information: Across peripheral blood and tumor or nodule tissue samples taken from malignant and benign thyroid patients, the repertoires were compared with one another.

Findings and caveats of the study: In blood and tumor, TCR beta diversity was reportedly significantly higher in malignant thyroid tumors than in benign nodules.

Thyroid surgery was performed in patients who had received no treatment beforehand. This clone appeared many times. Antigen: not known. TCRdb re-called the PCR reads through MiXCR. Seen here are around 25,000 clones, 15% observed once, and the top ten hold 2.5% to 3.5%. Trimming left V 5 bases short and J 9 bases short, with 11 bases between. The germline V gene has CDR1 MNHNS and CDR2 SASEGT. The CDR3 sequence is 12 residues long. The chain recombines TRBV6-1 with TRBJ2-1; TRBD1 is a possible D gene (5 bases). The receptor's source is a female donor with papillary thyroid cancer or a benign thyroid nodule (not recorded which). Some clones in this sample may be carry-over from other donors' samples. The sequencing sample was made of blood. The CDR3 DNA reads TGTGCCAGCAGTTCCCCAGGGCGTGAGCAGTTCTTC. Translating gives CASSSPGREQFF.